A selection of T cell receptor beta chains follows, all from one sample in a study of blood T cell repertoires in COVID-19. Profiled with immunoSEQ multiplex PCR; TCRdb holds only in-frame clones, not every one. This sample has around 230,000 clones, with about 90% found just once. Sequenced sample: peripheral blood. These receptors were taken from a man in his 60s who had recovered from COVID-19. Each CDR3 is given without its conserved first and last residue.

CDR3: ASSLGGQVYEQY; V: TRBV7-9; J: TRBJ2-7
CDR3: ASSTEAGASTDTQY; V: TRBV19; J: TRBJ2-3
CDR3: ASSLSRGGSSTDTQY; V: TRBV27; J: TRBJ2-3
CDR3: ASSPGGRFYNEQF; V: TRBV19; J: TRBJ2-1
CDR3: ASSRTGLEQY; V: TRBV6-5; J: TRBJ2-7
CDR3: ASSRPGQGARVPQH; V: TRBV28; J: TRBJ1-5
CDR3: ASSRQGAVGEKLF; V: TRBV11-2; J: TRBJ1-4
CDR3: ASSLASGQKLF; V: TRBV5-6; J: TRBJ1-4
CDR3: SASPVDTQY; V: TRBV20-1; J: TRBJ2-3
CDR3: ASSPPGGGIKYNEQF; V: TRBV7-2; J: TRBJ2-1
CDR3: ASSIDRWGPQY; V: TRBV19; J: TRBJ2-5
CDR3: ATSRTGSNSPLH; V: TRBV15; J: TRBJ1-6
CDR3: ASSYRTSGRETQY; V: TRBV7-2; J: TRBJ2-5
CDR3: ASSEVSGNTEAF; V: TRBV2; J: TRBJ1-1
CDR3: ASSLGTGGPGNTIY; V: TRBV7-9; J: TRBJ1-3
CDR3: ASSFDRAGSPLH; V: TRBV5-6; J: TRBJ1-6
CDR3: ASSRVQGSSTDTQY; V: TRBV5-1; J: TRBJ2-3
CDR3: ASSSIIGLLQETQY; V: TRBV7-9; J: TRBJ2-5
CDR3: AWSVRGNTIY; V: TRBV30; J: TRBJ1-3
CDR3: ASNLARTGNYEQY; V: TRBV28; J: TRBJ2-7
CDR3: ASSQPGDSQPQH; V: TRBV3-1/TRBV3-2; J: TRBJ1-5
CDR3: ASSRSSGTEAF; V: TRBV14; J: TRBJ1-1
CDR3: ASTKISGTGELF; V: TRBV6-5; J: TRBJ2-2
CDR3: ASNDRQGGNYEQY; V: TRBV19; J: TRBJ2-7
CDR3: ASRDRGNQPQH; V: TRBV19; J: TRBJ1-5
CDR3: ASSLRDSLNSPLH; V: TRBV7-9; J: TRBJ1-6
CDR3: AWSEYRGGYT; V: TRBV30; J: TRBJ1-2
CDR3: ASIGTGEPDEQF; V: TRBV2; J: TRBJ2-1
CDR3: ASSTPTGTGDLTEAF; V: TRBV7-9; J: TRBJ1-1
CDR3: ASSFRDSPSYEQY; V: TRBV3-1/TRBV3-2; J: TRBJ2-7
CDR3: ASSQGVATDTQY; V: TRBV6-4; J: TRBJ2-3
CDR3: ASSQFLAGGPNEQF; V: TRBV4-1; J: TRBJ2-1
CDR3: ASSQAQINIQY; V: TRBV3-1/TRBV3-2; J: TRBJ2-4
CDR3: AISSGMGGEKLF; V: TRBV10-3; J: TRBJ1-4
CDR3: ASSGADSSSYNSPLH; V: TRBV28; J: TRBJ1-6
CDR3: ASSLDRRNSPLH; V: TRBV6-5; J: TRBJ1-6
CDR3: ASSVLGTGSYNEQF; V: TRBV9; J: TRBJ2-1
CDR3: ASSLPGTGYNREQY; V: TRBV28; J: TRBJ2-7
CDR3: ASSPAGSYSRETQY; V: TRBV11-3; J: TRBJ2-5
CDR3: ASRGGAPTGELF; V: TRBV2; J: TRBJ2-2
CDR3: ASRLDTNTEAF; V: TRBV5-1; J: TRBJ1-1
CDR3: ASSPGRDRAYEQY; V: TRBV18; J: TRBJ2-7
CDR3: ASSKTVDGNTIY; V: TRBV7-9; J: TRBJ1-3
CDR3: ASSYGSGGGECA; V: TRBV6-5; J: TRBJ1-2
CDR3: ASSLLGGSYTEAF; V: TRBV5-1; J: TRBJ1-1